Listed below are T cell receptor beta chains from one sample, sequenced in a study of cytomegalovirus exposure and HLA in healthy donors. Only in-frame clones appear in the TCRdb table, and some are missing; sequencing was by immunoSEQ multiplex PCR. Among 150,000 to 200,000 clones listed, about 80% were seen once. The sample was PBMCs. The receptors derive from a woman in her thirties or forties in good health and CMV-seronegative. The CDR3 runs from the conserved cysteine through the conserved F or W. Fields, in order: V gene, D gene, J gene, clone size, CDR3 DNA, CDR3 protein. The D gene is left open where the match is weak. Clone size, where shown, is once, few, many, or a class for clones that have expanded.

v_gene: TRBV5-6
d_gene: -
j_gene: TRBJ2-3
abundance: -
CDR3nt: TGTGCCAGCAGCCTCCTGAGGAAGACGCAGTATTTT
CDR3aa: CASSLLRKTQYF

v_gene: TRBV5-1
d_gene: -
j_gene: TRBJ2-1
abundance: -
CDR3nt: TGCGCCAGCAGCTTGGCACAGCTCTCCTACAATGAGCAGTTCTTC
CDR3aa: CASSLAQLSYNEQFF

v_gene: TRBV6-5
d_gene: -
j_gene: TRBJ1-5
abundance: -
CDR3nt: TGTGCCAGCATTGGGACCGGGGGACAGCCCCAGCATTTT
CDR3aa: CASIGTGGQPQHF

v_gene: TRBV2
d_gene: TRBD1
j_gene: TRBJ1-4
abundance: -
CDR3nt: TGTGCCAGCATCCTTACCGGGACAGGAGGTGAAAAACTGTTTTTT
CDR3aa: CASILTGTGGEKLFF

v_gene: TRBV27
d_gene: TRBD1
j_gene: TRBJ1-1
abundance: -
CDR3nt: TGTGCCAGCACCCAGGACAGGGGGAGTACTGAAGCTTTCTTT
CDR3aa: CASTQDRGSTEAFF

v_gene: TRBV11-3
d_gene: TRBD1
j_gene: TRBJ1-3
abundance: -
CDR3nt: TGTGCCAGCTCAGACAGGGGGCTCGACTCTGGAAACACCATATATTTT
CDR3aa: CASSDRGLDSGNTIYF

v_gene: TRBV27
d_gene: -
j_gene: TRBJ2-1
abundance: once
CDR3nt: TGTGCCAGCACCAAAAAGGGGTTGCTGGACGCCAGAAACAATGAGCAGTTCTTC
CDR3aa: CASTKKGLLDARNNEQFF

v_gene: TRBV27
d_gene: -
j_gene: TRBJ2-2
abundance: -
CDR3nt: TGTGCCAGCAGTTTGTCCAGGCTTACCGGGGAGCTGTTTTTT
CDR3aa: CASSLSRLTGELFF

v_gene: TRBV6-5
d_gene: -
j_gene: TRBJ2-3
abundance: -
CDR3nt: TGTGCCAGCAGTTCTAGCACAGATACGCAGTATTTT
CDR3aa: CASSSSTDTQYF

v_gene: TRBV6-6
d_gene: TRBD2
j_gene: TRBJ2-3
abundance: -
CDR3nt: TGTGCCAGCAGCCAATACGGGAGGGACACAGATACGCAGTATTTT
CDR3aa: CASSQYGRDTDTQYF

v_gene: TRBV19
d_gene: TRBD1
j_gene: TRBJ1-5
abundance: -
CDR3nt: TGTGCCAGTAAACAGGGGAATCAGCCCCAGCATTTT
CDR3aa: CASKQGNQPQHF

v_gene: TRBV9
d_gene: -
j_gene: TRBJ1-4
abundance: -
CDR3nt: TGTGCCAGCAGCGAGGGGGCAACTAATGAAAAACTGTTTTTT
CDR3aa: CASSEGATNEKLFF

v_gene: TRBV6-1
d_gene: TRBD2
j_gene: TRBJ2-1
abundance: -
CDR3nt: TGTGCCAGCAGTGAAGCGCTTGCGGGAGGGGAGCAGTTCTTC
CDR3aa: CASSEALAGGEQFF

v_gene: TRBV30
d_gene: -
j_gene: TRBJ1-2
abundance: -
CDR3nt: TGTGCCTGGAGTTCCGGCGGGGCGGGATATGGCTACACCTTC
CDR3aa: CAWSSGGAGYGYTF

v_gene: TRBV27
d_gene: -
j_gene: TRBJ1-5
abundance: few
CDR3nt: TGTGCCACGGCGGACAGTCCCAATCAGCCCCAGCATTTT
CDR3aa: CATADSPNQPQHF

v_gene: TRBV18
d_gene: -
j_gene: TRBJ2-2
abundance: few
CDR3nt: TGTGCCAGCTCACCGAGCACCGGGGAGCTGTTTTTT
CDR3aa: CASSPSTGELFF

v_gene: TRBV6-1
d_gene: -
j_gene: TRBJ1-2
abundance: -
CDR3nt: TGTGCCAGCAGTGAGAACACGGCGGACTATGGCTACACCTTC
CDR3aa: CASSENTADYGYTF

v_gene: TRBV4-2
d_gene: TRBD2
j_gene: TRBJ2-5
abundance: once
CDR3nt: TGTGCCAGCAGCCAGGGCCGGACTAGCGGGAATGAAGAGACCCAGTACTTC
CDR3aa: CASSQGRTSGNEETQYF

v_gene: TRBV5-1
d_gene: TRBD1
j_gene: TRBJ2-1
abundance: -
CDR3nt: TGCGCCAGCAGCTTCACGGGACAGGGGACCGATGAGCAGTTCTTC
CDR3aa: CASSFTGQGTDEQFF

v_gene: TRBV2
d_gene: TRBD2
j_gene: TRBJ2-2
abundance: -
CDR3nt: TGTGCCAGCAGCCTACTAGCGCTGAACACCGGGGAGCTGTTTTTT
CDR3aa: CASSLLALNTGELFF

v_gene: TRBV5-1
d_gene: TRBD2
j_gene: TRBJ2-3
abundance: -
CDR3nt: TGCGCCAGCAGCAGAGGACTAGCGGGAGATTCAGATACGCAGTATTTT
CDR3aa: CASSRGLAGDSDTQYF

v_gene: TRBV5-4
d_gene: -
j_gene: TRBJ2-3
abundance: few
CDR3nt: TGTGCCAGCAGCTTGGACTACACAGATACGCAGTATTTT
CDR3aa: CASSLDYTDTQYF

v_gene: TRBV19
d_gene: -
j_gene: TRBJ2-6
abundance: -
CDR3nt: TGTGCCAGTAGTGTACAGGGCTCTGGGGCCAACGTCCTGACTTTC
CDR3aa: CASSVQGSGANVLTF

v_gene: TRBV7-8
d_gene: TRBD2
j_gene: TRBJ2-7
abundance: -
CDR3nt: TGTGCCAGCCGGCCTAGCGGTATCTACGAGCAGTACTTC
CDR3aa: CASRPSGIYEQYF

v_gene: TRBV15
d_gene: TRBD1
j_gene: TRBJ1-4
abundance: -
CDR3nt: TGTGCCACCAGCAGAGGGGACAGGACAAATGAAAAACTGTTTTTT
CDR3aa: CATSRGDRTNEKLFF

v_gene: TRBV2
d_gene: TRBD2
j_gene: TRBJ2-3
abundance: -
CDR3nt: TGTGCCAGCAGTGAAGCGCTTCGGGGGACTAGCGGGATAGATACGCAGTATTTT
CDR3aa: CASSEALRGTSGIDTQYF

v_gene: TRBV30
d_gene: -
j_gene: TRBJ2-1
abundance: -
CDR3nt: TGTGCCTGGACTACCTACAATGAGCAGTTCTTC
CDR3aa: CAWTTYNEQFF

v_gene: TRBV29-1
d_gene: TRBD2
j_gene: TRBJ2-3
abundance: -
CDR3nt: TGCAGCGTTGTGATAGCGGGAGGGCTTGATACGCAGTATTTT
CDR3aa: CSVVIAGGLDTQYF

v_gene: TRBV25-1
d_gene: TRBD1
j_gene: TRBJ2-7
abundance: -
CDR3nt: TGTGCCAGCAGTGATCCGGGACAGGACCTTCCCTACGAGCAGTACTTC
CDR3aa: CASSDPGQDLPYEQYF

v_gene: TRBV19
d_gene: -
j_gene: TRBJ1-1
abundance: -
CDR3nt: TGTGCCAGTAGCCCGGCCGGGGGAACTGAAGCTTTCTTT
CDR3aa: CASSPAGGTEAFF

v_gene: TRBV6-1
d_gene: TRBD2
j_gene: TRBJ2-3
abundance: -
CDR3nt: TGTGCCAGCAGCCAACTAGCGGGAAGCACAGATACGCAGTATTTT
CDR3aa: CASSQLAGSTDTQYF